One sample yielded the 5 T cell receptor beta chains listed below, sequenced in a study of T-cell memory formation after mild COVID-19. MiXCR, run by TCRdb on the 5' RACE reads, gives a single entry per CDR3 protein. In the table there are hundreds of thousands of distinct CDR3 sequences, less than 25% of which are singletons. Sequencing was done on a sample of PBMCs or a T cell subset sorted from them (not recorded which). The receptor source for this set is an adult woman who had mild COVID-19 (a few samples of this study predate the infection). Cell type and time point are not known.

The chain combines TRBV23-1 with TRBJ2-1; perhaps TRBD2 as D (5 bases). TRBV23-1 is treated as an ORF (open reading frame) with a function not yet certain. V was pared by 5 bases and J by 7 bases, with 15 bases between. This CDR3 is built from 14 residues. The CDR3 loop reads CASSNPNRGNEQFF. CDR3 sequence (DNA): TGCGCCAGCAGTAATCCGAACAGAGGGAATGAGCAGTTCTTC.

In this sample, this clonotype turned up a few times. The chain combines TRBV12-3 or TRBV12-4 with TRBJ1-6; D may be TRBD1 (6 bases). V lost 3 bases to trimming and J lost 8 bases, with 17 bases between them. The CDR3 runs 16 residues. CDR3 protein: CASSFIVGGRDSPLHF. CDR3 in DNA: TGTGCCAGCAGTTTTATCGTTGGGGGCAGAGATTCACCCCTCCACTTT.

The CDR3 loop reads CASSQDSAGSSTDTQYF. CDR3 bases: TGCGCCAGCAGCCAAGATAGTGCGGGGTCTAGCACAGATACGCAGTATTTT. The chain has TRBV4-1 and TRBJ2-3, with a possible D match to TRBD2 (6 bases). Trimming removed 0 bases at V and 0 bases at J, with 13 bases between. This CDR3 has 17 residues. Germline loops: CDR1 MGHRA, CDR2 YSYEKL.

This clonotype has only a few counts. This chain uses TRBV27 with TRBJ2-5, with D hard to call. Trimming stripped 4 bases from V and 5 bases from J, with 14 bases between. The CDR3 consists of 14 residues. Germline loops: CDR1 MNHEY, CDR2 SMNVEV (reference sequence). The CDR3 DNA is TGTGCCAGCAGTTCCGGCGACCCTGGGGAGACCCAGTACTTC. Residues: CASSSGDPGETQYF.

This clonotype occurred a few times. V gene TRBV12-3 or TRBV12-4 combines with J gene TRBJ1-3; D is possibly TRBD1 (5 bases). Trimming took 3 bases from V and 8 from J, leaving 11 bases between them. The CDR3 is 13 amino acids. The chain's CDR3 is CASSFGQGDTIYF. For the CDR3, the DNA is TGTGCCAGCAGTTTTGGGCAGGGTGACACCATATATTTT.